This TCR beta chain was retrieved from a study of blood T cell repertoires in COVID-19. Study-level background: COVID-19 samples collected from the United States, Italy and Spain covered acute and convalescent phases.

The CDR3 totals 14 residues. Germline V gene lookup returns CDR1 SGHVS and CDR2 FQNEAQ. V dropped 4 bases and J dropped 4; count of bases not matched to a gene: 4. This table comes from immunoSEQ multiplex PCR, and its TCRdb copy is limited to in-frame clones, with some not included. The table lists just over 300,000 clones, around 92% of them singletons. Enrollment of patients from Seattle took place during active infection, with longitudinal follow-up. The J gene is TRBJ2-1, the V gene TRBV7-8; TRBD1 matches 7 bases. The sequencing sample was made of peripheral blood. This receptor was identified in a woman in her 30s with COVID-19, enrolled during active disease. As DNA, the CDR3 is TGTGCCAGCAGCTCAAACAGGGGTTACAATGAGCAGTTCTTC. The encoded protein is CASSSNRGYNEQFF.